The source of this T cell receptor (beta chain) is a study of monozygotic twins with inflammatory bowel disease (dated by TCRdb to between 2018 and 2021). For the wider study: The full study comprised some 30 monozygotic twin pairs: nine German pairs (four IBD-concordant, five IBD-discordant) and 19 IBD-discordant Danish pairs. Each individual had, on average, about 151 000 unique TCRalpha sequences and 181 000 unique TCRbeta sequences available for analysis. The search for disease-associated traits relied mainly on comparing IBD patients with their genetically identical healthy co-twins within discordant pairs. Points the paper makes about the study in general: The analysis was unable to tell different T cell subtypes apart. The results gave no support for a single strong signal or clonotype linked to IBD. Measured by the inverse Simpson index, TCRbeta repertoire diversity was lower in IBD patients than in their healthy co-twins. Repertoire similarity did not differ between concordant and discordant twins, which could be due to limited statistical power. Fewer clonotypes were shared with other individuals by IBD patients than by healthy twins, most markedly in patients showing signs of disease activity. Because patients received different immunosuppressive treatments, the repertoires may have picked up extra background noise and variability between individuals.

The method behind the library was 5' RACE. Each TCR library was prepared from around 3.5 ug of total RNA. For each sample, cDNA was synthesized in eight separate reactions using SMARTScribe reverse transcriptase. During cDNA synthesis, template switching introduced unique molecular identifiers that contained a 6-nucleotide sample barcode. TCRalpha and TCRbeta cDNA was amplified by two nested PCRs of 16 and 9 cycles, with bead purification after each PCR. Before amplification, the cDNA was treated with uracil DNA-glycosylase and purified using the QIAquick PCR purification kit. The second PCR added Illumina TruSeq-compatible adapters along with sample-specific barcodes. TapeStation and Qubit were used to check library quality and concentration, and 5 ng of each library was pooled. Sequencing of pooled libraries was carried out on an Illumina HiSeq2500 single-index Rapid Run using 2 x 100 bp reads and custom sequencing primers. In the paper's pipeline: MiGEC version 1.2.6 was used for UMI-based consensus assembly, which corrected PCR and sequencing errors. MiXCR version 2.1.1 handled V(D)J alignment, clonotype assembly and CDR3 extraction. To normalise gene usage, clonotype sharing and MAIT/NKT TCR abundance, the top 1000, 10 000 and 20 000 clonotypes in each sample were analysed. After downsampling to 27 000 UMIs, diversity was calculated as the inverse Simpson index using the vegan R package. Paired Mann-Whitney U tests were applied to discordant twin pairs, with Benjamini-Hochberg correction for multiple testing. TCRdb reprocessed the reads, reporting each CDR3 protein sequence once and no DNA. For this entry, the V and J calls and clone size follow TCRdb and not the study's own pipeline. This sample's table carries over 120,000 distinct CDR3 sequences. The ten largest clones take up 0.95% to 1.5% of the sample.

For this clonotype: It has no known antigen specificity.

From each donor, a 2.5 ml peripheral blood sample was drawn into PAXgene tubes and stored at -80 degrees C. Without any T cell sorting, total RNA was extracted from whole blood using the PAXgene blood miRNA kit on an automated QIAcube. Peripheral blood from monozygotic twin pairs concordant or discordant for inflammatory bowel disease was subjected to deep TCRalpha and TCRbeta repertoire profiling with unique molecular barcoding. Smoking habits were recorded for all twin pairs, and individuals were classified as current, former or never smokers. From cysteine to phenylalanine, the CDR3 is 15 amino acids long. No DNA sequence was recorded. The germline V gene yields SGHDN for CDR1 and FVKESK for CDR2.

In this chain, TRBV14 is recombined with TRBJ2-1; TCRdb gives TRBD2 as the D gene, but with no DNA this cannot be confirmed. Sample: blood. This TCR was sampled from a human donor with ulcerative colitis or Crohn's disease, or a healthy co-twin of an affected twin (not recorded which). CDR3 region: CASSQGGGRANEQFF. The full variable domain, with segments outside the CDR3 supplied by the reference TRBV14 and TRBJ2-1 proteins, appears as EAGVTQFPSHSVIEKGQTVTLRCDPISGHDNLYWYRRVMGKEIKFLLHFVKESKQDESGMPNNRFLAERTGGTYSTLKVQPAELEDSGVYFCASSQGGGRANEQFFGPGTRLTVL.